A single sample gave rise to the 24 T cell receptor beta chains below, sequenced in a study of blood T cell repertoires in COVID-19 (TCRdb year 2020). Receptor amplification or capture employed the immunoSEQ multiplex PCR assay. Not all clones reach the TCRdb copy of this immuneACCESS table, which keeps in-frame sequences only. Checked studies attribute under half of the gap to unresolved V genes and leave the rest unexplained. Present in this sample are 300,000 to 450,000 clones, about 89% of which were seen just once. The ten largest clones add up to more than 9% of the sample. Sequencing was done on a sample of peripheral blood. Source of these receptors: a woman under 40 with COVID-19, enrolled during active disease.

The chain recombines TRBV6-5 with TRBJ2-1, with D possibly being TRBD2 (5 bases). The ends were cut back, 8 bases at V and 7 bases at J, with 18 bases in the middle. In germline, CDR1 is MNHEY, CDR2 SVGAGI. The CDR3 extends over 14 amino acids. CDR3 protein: CASGWESSRNEQFF. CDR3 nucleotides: TGTGCCAGCGGTTGGGAGTCTAGTCGGAATGAGCAGTTCTTC.

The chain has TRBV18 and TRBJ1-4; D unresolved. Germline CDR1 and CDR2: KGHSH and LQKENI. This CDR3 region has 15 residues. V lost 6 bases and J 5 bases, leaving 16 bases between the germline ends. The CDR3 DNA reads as TGTGCCAGCTCCCCGGTTCTCACACAGAATGAAAAACTGTTTTTT. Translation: CASSPVLTQNEKLFF.

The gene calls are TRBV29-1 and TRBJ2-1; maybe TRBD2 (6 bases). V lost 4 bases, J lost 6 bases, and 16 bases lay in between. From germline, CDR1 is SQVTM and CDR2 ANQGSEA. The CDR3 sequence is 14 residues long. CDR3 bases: TGCAGCGTTGGTCTGGGGGGAGCGGGCAATGAGCAGTTCTTC. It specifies CSVGLGGAGNEQFF.

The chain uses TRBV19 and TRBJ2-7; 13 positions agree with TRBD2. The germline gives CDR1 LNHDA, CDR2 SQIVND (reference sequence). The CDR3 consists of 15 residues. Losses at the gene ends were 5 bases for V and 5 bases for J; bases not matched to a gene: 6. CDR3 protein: CASSPGLAGEDEQYF. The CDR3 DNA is TGTGCCAGTAGTCCTGGACTAGCGGGAGAAGACGAGCAGTACTTC. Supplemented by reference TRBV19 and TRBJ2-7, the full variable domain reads DGGITQSPKYLFRKEGQNVTLSCEQNLNHDAMYWYRQDPGQGLRLIYYSQIVNDFQKGDIAEGYSVSREKKESFPLTVTSAQKNPTAFYLCASSPGLAGEDEQYFGPGTRLTVT.

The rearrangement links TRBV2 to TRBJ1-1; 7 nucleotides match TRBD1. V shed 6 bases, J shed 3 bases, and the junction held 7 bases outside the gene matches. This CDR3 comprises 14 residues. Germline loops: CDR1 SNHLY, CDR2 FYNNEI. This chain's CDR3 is CASSRQGLDTEAFF. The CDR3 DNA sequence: TGTGCCAGCAGCCGACAGGGTTTAGACACTGAAGCTTTCTTT. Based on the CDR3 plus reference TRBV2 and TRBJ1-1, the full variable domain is EPEVTQTPSHQVTQMGQEVILRCVPISNHLYFYWYRQILGQKVEFLVSFYNNEISEKSEIFDDQFSVERPDGSNFTLKIRSTKLEDSAMYFCASSRQGLDTEAFFGQGTRLTVV.

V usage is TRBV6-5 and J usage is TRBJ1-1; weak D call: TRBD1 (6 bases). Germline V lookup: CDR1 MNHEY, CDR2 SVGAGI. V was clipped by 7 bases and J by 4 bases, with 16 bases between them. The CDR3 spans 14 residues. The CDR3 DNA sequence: TGTGCCAGCACCCGAGGAGAGGACAGCACTGAAGCTTTCTTT. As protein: CASTRGEDSTEAFF.

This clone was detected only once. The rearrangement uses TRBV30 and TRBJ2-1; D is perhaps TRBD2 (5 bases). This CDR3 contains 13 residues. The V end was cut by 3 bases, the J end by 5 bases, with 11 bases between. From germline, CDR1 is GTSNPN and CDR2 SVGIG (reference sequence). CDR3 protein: CAWSPSRDNEQFF. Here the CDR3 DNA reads TGTGCCTGGAGCCCCTCGCGGGACAATGAGCAGTTCTTC.

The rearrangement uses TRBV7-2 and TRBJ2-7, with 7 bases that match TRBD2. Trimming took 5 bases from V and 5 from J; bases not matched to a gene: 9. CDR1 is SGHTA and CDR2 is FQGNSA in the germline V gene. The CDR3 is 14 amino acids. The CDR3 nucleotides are TGTGCCAGCAGCCCCCAGCGCGGGAGAAACGAGCAGTACTTC. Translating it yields CASSPQRGRNEQYF.

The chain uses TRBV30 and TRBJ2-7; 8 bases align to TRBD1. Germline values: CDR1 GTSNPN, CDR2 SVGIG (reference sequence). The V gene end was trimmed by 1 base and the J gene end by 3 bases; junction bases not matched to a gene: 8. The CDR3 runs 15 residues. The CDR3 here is CAWSGTTGAVYEQYF. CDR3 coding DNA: TGTGCCTGGAGTGGAACGACAGGGGCCGTCTACGAGCAGTACTTC. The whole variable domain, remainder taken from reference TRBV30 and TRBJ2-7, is SQTIHQWPATLVQPVGSPLSLECTVEGTSNPNLYWYRQAAGRGLQLLFYSVGIGQISSEVPQNLSASRPQDRQFILSSKKLLLSDSGFYLCAWSGTTGAVYEQYFGPGTRLTVT.

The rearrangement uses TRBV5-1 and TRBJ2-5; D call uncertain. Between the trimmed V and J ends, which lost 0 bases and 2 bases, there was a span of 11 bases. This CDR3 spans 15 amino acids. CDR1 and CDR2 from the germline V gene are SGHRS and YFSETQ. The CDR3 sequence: CASSLAPWPQETQYF. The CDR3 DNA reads TGCGCCAGCAGCTTGGCCCCGTGGCCGCAAGAGACCCAGTACTTC. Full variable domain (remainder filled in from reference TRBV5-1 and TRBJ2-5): KAGVTQTPRYLIKTRGQQVTLSCSPISGHRSVSWYQQTPGQGLQFLFEYFSETQRNKGNFPGRFSGRQFSNSRSEMNVSTLELGDSALYLCASSLAPWPQETQYFGPGTRLLVL.

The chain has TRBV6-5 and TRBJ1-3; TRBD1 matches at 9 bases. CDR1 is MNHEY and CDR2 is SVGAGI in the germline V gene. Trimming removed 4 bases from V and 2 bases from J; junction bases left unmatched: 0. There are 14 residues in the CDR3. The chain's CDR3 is CASSWDRAGNTIYF. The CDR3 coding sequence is TGTGCCAGCAGTTGGGACAGGGCTGGAAACACCATATATTTT.

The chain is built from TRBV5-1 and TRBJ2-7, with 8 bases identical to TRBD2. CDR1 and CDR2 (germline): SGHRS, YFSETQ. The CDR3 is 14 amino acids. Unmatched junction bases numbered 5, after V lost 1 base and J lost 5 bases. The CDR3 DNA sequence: TGCGCCAGCAGCTTGACTGCGGGAGGCGACGAGCAGTACTTC. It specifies CASSLTAGGDEQYF.

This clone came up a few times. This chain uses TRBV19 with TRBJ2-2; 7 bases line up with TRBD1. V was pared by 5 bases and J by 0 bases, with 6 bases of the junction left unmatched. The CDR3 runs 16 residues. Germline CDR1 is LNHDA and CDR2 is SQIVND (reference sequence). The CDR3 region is CASSRDSLANTGELFF. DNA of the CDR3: TGTGCCAGTAGTCGGGACAGCCTCGCGAACACCGGGGAGCTGTTTTTT.

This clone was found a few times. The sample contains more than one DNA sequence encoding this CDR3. The CDR3 DNA is TGTGCCAGCAGCCGTACTAGAAATGAGCAGTTCTTC. Protein product: CASSRTRNEQFF. The chain carries TRBV11-2 and TRBJ2-1; D might be TRBD2 (5 bases). The V gene's germline CDR1 is SGHAT and CDR2 FQNNGV. CDR3 length equals 12 residues. Trimming pared 5 bases from V and 7 bases from J, leaving 9 bases between.

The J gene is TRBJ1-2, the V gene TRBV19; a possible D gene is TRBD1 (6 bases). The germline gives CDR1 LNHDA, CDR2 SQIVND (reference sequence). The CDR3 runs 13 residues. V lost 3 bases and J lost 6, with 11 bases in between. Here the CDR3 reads CASSMKGGDGYTF. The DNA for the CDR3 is TGTGCCAGTAGTATGAAAGGGGGAGATGGCTACACCTTC.

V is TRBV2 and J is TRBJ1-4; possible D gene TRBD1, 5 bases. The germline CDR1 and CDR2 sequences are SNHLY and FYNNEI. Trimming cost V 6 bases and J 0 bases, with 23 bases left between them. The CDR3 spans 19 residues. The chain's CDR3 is CASSLEGEGDSSTNEKLFF. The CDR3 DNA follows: TGTGCCAGCAGCCTAGAAGGTGAAGGGGATTCATCAACTAATGAAAAACTGTTTTTT.

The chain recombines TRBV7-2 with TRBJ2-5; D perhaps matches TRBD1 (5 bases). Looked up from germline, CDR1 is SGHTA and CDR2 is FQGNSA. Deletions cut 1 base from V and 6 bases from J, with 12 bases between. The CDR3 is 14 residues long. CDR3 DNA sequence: TGTGCCAGCAGCTTAGTAGGCAGGGCCCAGACCCAGTACTTC. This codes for CASSLVGRAQTQYF.

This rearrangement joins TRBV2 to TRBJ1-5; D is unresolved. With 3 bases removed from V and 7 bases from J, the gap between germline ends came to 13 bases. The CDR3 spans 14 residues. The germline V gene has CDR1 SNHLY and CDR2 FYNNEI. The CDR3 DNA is TGTGCCAGCAGTGACACGTCCCATGGCCAGCCCCAGCATTTT. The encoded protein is CASSDTSHGQPQHF.

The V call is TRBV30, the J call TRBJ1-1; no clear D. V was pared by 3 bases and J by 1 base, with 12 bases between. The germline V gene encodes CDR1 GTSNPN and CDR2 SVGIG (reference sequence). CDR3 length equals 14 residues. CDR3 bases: TGTGCCTGGAGCCTAGGTCATGAGAACACTGAAGCTTTCTTT. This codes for CAWSLGHENTEAFF.

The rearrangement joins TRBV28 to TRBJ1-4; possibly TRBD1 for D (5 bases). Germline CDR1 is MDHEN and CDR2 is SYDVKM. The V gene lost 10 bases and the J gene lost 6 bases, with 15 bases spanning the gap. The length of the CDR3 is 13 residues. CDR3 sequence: CATRGTLDEKLFF. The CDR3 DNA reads TGTGCCACCCGCGGGACCCTCGATGAAAAACTGTTTTTT.

Here the CDR3 reads CAWTGGRTEAFF. The CDR3 region has the DNA TGTGCCTGGACAGGGGGACGCACTGAAGCTTTCTTT. The chain combines TRBV30 with TRBJ1-1, with 7 bases that match TRBD1. Looked up from germline, CDR1 is GTSNPN and CDR2 is SVGIG (reference sequence). This CDR3 is 12 amino acids long. Trimming cost V 4 bases and J 4 bases; bases outside gene matches: 3.

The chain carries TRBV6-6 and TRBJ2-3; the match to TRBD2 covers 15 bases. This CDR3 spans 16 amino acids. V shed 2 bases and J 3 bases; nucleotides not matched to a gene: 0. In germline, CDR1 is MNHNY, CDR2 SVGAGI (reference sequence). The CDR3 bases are TGTGCCAGCAGTTACGGACTAGCGGGAGGGACAGATACGCAGTATTTT. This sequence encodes CASSYGLAGGTDTQYF.

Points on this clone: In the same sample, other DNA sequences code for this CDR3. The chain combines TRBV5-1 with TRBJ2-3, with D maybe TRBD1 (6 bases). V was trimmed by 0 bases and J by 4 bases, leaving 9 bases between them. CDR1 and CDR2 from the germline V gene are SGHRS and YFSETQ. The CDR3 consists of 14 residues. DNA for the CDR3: TGCGCCAGCAGCTTGGACAGGGTAGCAGATACGCAGTATTTT. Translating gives CASSLDRVADTQYF. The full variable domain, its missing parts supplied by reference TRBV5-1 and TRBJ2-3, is KAGVTQTPRYLIKTRGQQVTLSCSPISGHRSVSWYQQTPGQGLQFLFEYFSETQRNKGNFPGRFSGRQFSNSRSEMNVSTLELGDSALYLCASSLDRVADTQYFGPGTRLTVL.

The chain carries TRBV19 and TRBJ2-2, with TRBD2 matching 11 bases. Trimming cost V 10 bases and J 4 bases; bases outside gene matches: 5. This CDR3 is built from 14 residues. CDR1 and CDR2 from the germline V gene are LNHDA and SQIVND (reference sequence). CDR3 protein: CATRTSGSTGELFF. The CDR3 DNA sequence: TGTGCCACGAGGACTAGCGGGTCCACCGGGGAGCTGTTTTTT.